Given below is one T cell receptor beta chain in context. What it recognizes is unknown. Unmatched junction bases numbered 6, after V lost 5 bases and J lost 2 bases. The V gene's germline CDR1 is MDHEN and CDR2 SYDVKM. CDR3 length: 15 amino acids. Libraries were prepared by immunoSEQ multiplex PCR; TCRdb keeps only in-frame clonotypes and omits some of them. The profile covers around 100,000 clones, with approximately 90% appearing a single time and less than 0.2% taken by the ten largest. These data belong to a study of OX40 agonist ivuxolimab in advanced cancers. In the study overall: Partial responses occurred in three patients (one hepatocellular carcinoma, two cutaneous melanoma). Study outcomes and limitations: Researchers report that CD8+ T cells had, on average, more expanded clones than CD4+.

The material sequenced was CD4+ or CD8+ T cells sorted from blood, taken in a trial of the OX40 agonist ivuxolimab. The receptor was isolated from an adult with an advanced solid tumor such as melanoma, head and neck, liver or kidney cancer. The gene calls are TRBV28 and TRBJ2-5; 9 nucleotides agree with TRBD1. Here the CDR3 DNA reads TGTGCCAGCAGTATTACAGGGGGCGAACAAGAGACCCAGTACTTC. Its translation: CASSITGGEQETQYF.